Described below is a single TCR beta chain sequence and its context. The antigen remains unidentified. The source of the sample is a study of cytomegalovirus exposure and HLA in healthy donors. The PCR employed 60 Vbeta primers together with 13 Jbeta primers. Repertoires were generated with immunoSEQ multiplex PCR, while TCRdb's copy carries only in-frame clones and drops some. The sample includes roughly 170,000 clones, about four fifths of them seen just once. Study-level points and caveats: Earlier analysis looked at TCR beta V segments, and most were productive about 87% or about 30% of the time.

The TCR was taken from a woman in her late teens or twenties in good health and CMV-seronegative. The source material was PBMCs.

Here the CDR3 reads CASSPYPQGDREVIQYF. The CDR3 DNA is TGTGCCAGTAGCCCATACCCCCAGGGGGACAGGGAGGTCATTCAGTACTTC. The chain couples TRBV19 to TRBJ2-4, with 9 bases lining up with TRBD1. The germline CDR1 and CDR2 sequences are LNHDA and SQIVND (reference sequence). The length of the CDR3 is 17 residues. V gave up 6 bases and J gave up 9 bases; unmatched junction bases: 18. Full variable domain (outside the CDR3, taken from reference TRBV19 and TRBJ2-4): DGGITQSPKYLFRKEGQNVTLSCEQNLNHDAMYWYRQDPGQGLRLIYYSQIVNDFQKGDIAEGYSVSREKKESFPLTVTSAQKNPTAFYLCASSPYPQGDREVIQYFGAGTRLSVL.